This record looks at one T cell receptor beta chain sequence and its context. The data were taken from a study of shared clonotypes between healthy human individuals. Naive CD8 cells lacked CD45RO and underwent positive selection for CCR7, leaving out terminally differentiated effector memory CD45RA+ cells. Everyone who donated was a Caucasian adult who lived in Nashville, Tennessee. This CDR3 contains 14 residues. The V end was cut by 4 bases, the J end by 0 bases, with 10 bases between. CDR1 is PRHDT and CDR2 is FYEKMQ in the germline V gene (reference sequence). Measured with immunoSEQ multiplex PCR; TCRdb has only the in-frame clones, and not every one. Of fewer than 700,000 clones detected, approximately 95% appear once; the ten largest clones hold 0.11%.

Sequences were obtained from naive CD8+ T cells sorted from blood. This chain uses TRBV13 with TRBJ2-7, with D uncertain. This sequence originates from a woman aged 25 to 45 in good health. In nucleotides, the CDR3 is TGTGCCAGCAGCTCCTGGGATAGCTCCTACGAGCAGTACTTC. This translates into CASSSWDSSYEQYF. Full variable domain (outside the CDR3, taken from reference TRBV13 and TRBJ2-7): AAGVIQSPRHLIKEKRETATLKCYPIPRHDTVYWYQQGPGQDPQFLISFYEKMQSDKGSIPDRFSAQQFSDYHSELNMSSLELGDSALYFCASSSWDSSYEQYFGPGTRLTVT.